The 4 T cell receptor beta chains below all came from one sample that was sequenced in a study of radiation and T cells in renal cell carcinoma. Generated by immunoSEQ multiplex PCR, the TCRdb table keeps only in-frame clones and is missing some. This sample has about 20,000 clones, with roughly three quarters found just once. Time point defined: baseline pretreatment blood. The treatment is: 15 Gy SBRT to primary tumor, nephrectomy 4 weeks later. This sample comprised blood, obtained from a patient whose treatment included radiotherapy and nephrectomy. Receptors originate from a man in his sixties with renal cell carcinoma.

The J gene is TRBJ1-1, the V gene TRBV30, with D possibly TRBD1 on 6 matching bases. The CDR3 has 13 residues. Germline V gene data show CDR1 as GTSNPN and CDR2 as SVGIG (reference sequence). Trimming removed 2 bases at V and 7 bases at J, with 14 bases between. In nucleotides, the CDR3 is TGTGCCTGGAGTAGTTGGGGGCACTTTGAAGCTTTCTTT. Translated, it gives CAWSSWGHFEAFF.

The chain combines TRBV11-2 with TRBJ2-7, with a possible D match to TRBD2 (6 bases). Between the trimmed V and J ends, which lost 6 bases and 5 bases, there was a span of 23 bases. The CDR3 is made up of 16 amino acids. CDR1 and CDR2 from the germline V gene are SGHAT and FQNNGV. The CDR3 region has the DNA TGTGCCAGCAGTCCCATCTGGGGGGAGAATTCCCACGAGCAGTACTTC. This encodes CASSPIWGENSHEQYF. Using reference TRBV11-2 and TRBJ2-7 for the parts outside the CDR3, the full variable domain is EAGVAQSPRYKIIEKRQSVAFWCNPISGHATLYWYQQILGQGPKLLIQFQNNGVVDDSQLPKDRFSAERLKGVDSTLKIQPAKLEDSAVYLCASSPIWGENSHEQYFGPGTRLTVT.

About this clone: The sample contains more than one DNA sequence encoding this CDR3. V usage is TRBV15 and J usage is TRBJ1-4; D is undetermined. V lost 0 bases to trimming and J lost 7 bases, with 6 bases between them. The CDR3 is 13 amino acids. Germline CDR1 LNHNV, CDR2 YYDKDF (reference sequence). The CDR3 protein is CATSRDRGEKLFF. The CDR3 region has the DNA TGTGCCACCAGCAGAGATCGGGGTGAAAAACTGTTTTTT.

V usage is TRBV9 and J usage is TRBJ1-6, with D tentatively TRBD1 (5 bases). Trimming left V 2 bases short and J 14 bases short, with 11 bases between. Germline V CDR1 and CDR2: SGDLS, YYNGEE. The CDR3 runs 12 residues. The CDR3 bases are TGTGCCAGCAGCGTTCAGGGTTCGGCCCTCCACTTT. Its translation: CASSVQGSALHF.